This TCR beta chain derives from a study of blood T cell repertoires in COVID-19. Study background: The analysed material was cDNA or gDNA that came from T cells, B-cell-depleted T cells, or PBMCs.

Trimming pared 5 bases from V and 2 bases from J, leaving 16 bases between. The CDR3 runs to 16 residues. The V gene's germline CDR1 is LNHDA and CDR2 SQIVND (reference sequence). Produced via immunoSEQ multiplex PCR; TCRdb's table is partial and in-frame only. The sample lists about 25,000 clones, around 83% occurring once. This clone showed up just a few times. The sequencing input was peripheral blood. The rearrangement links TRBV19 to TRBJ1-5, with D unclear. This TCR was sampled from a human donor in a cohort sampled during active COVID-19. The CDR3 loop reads CASSARSSQGNQPQHF. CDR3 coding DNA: TGTGCCAGTAGTGCCCGGTCTTCCCAAGGCAATCAGCCCCAGCATTTT.